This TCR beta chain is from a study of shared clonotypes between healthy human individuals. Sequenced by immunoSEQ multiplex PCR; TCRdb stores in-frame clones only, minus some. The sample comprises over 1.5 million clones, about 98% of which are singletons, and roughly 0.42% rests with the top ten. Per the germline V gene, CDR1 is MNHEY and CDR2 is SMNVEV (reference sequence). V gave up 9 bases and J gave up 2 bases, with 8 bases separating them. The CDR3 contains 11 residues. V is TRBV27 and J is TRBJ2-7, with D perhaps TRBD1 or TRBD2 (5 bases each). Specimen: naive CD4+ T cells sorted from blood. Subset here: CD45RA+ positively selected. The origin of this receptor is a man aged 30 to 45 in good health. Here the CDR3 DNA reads TGTGCCAGTCCGGGACCCTACGAGCAGTACTTC. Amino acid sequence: CASPGPYEQYF.